This T cell receptor beta chain derives from a study of T-cell reconstitution after alpha-beta-depleted transplantation in children. Study outcomes and limitations: A year had passed since transplant, and T-cell counts and diversity by then came mostly from newly produced T cells. Expanded graft clones, several hundred of them, were reportedly the source of alpha-beta T cells about two months after transplant.

This clonotype was seen a handful of times. Antigen unknown. The CDR3 length is 16 residues. V lost 5 bases and J lost 1; bases outside the gene matches: 8. Germline V CDR1 and CDR2: SGHTA, FQGNSA. Researchers prepared the TCRbeta library using unique molecular identifiers, the study reports. MiXCR, run by TCRdb on the PCR reads, gives a single entry per CDR3 protein. The repertoire includes 98,000 or so distinct CDR3 sequences, 20% to 30% of them detected once, and 20% to 25% sits in the top ten. The sequence was obtained from a boy younger than 10 with acute lymphoblastic leukemia, due to receive a stem cell transplant. The gene calls are TRBV7-2 and TRBJ2-1; 7 bases are shared with TRBD1. The input for sequencing was PBMCs, taken before TCRalphabeta/CD19-depleted stem cell transplant. The CDR3 sequence: CASSLDRVGSYNEQFF. Written as DNA, the CDR3 is TGTGCCAGCAGCCTAGACAGGGTAGGATCCTACAATGAGCAGTTCTTC.